This T cell receptor (beta chain) was found in a study of T cell responses to AZD1222 COVID-19 vaccine. Regarding the study as a whole: Repertoire sampling happened only post peak T cell response.

Remarks on this clone: Its antigen is unidentified.

Assay used: immunoSEQ multiplex PCR; TCRdb lists only in-frame clones, some missing. The sample contains 130,000 to 150,000 clones, around 88% of which appear only once. This TCR derives from an adult in good health. Sequencing was performed on peripheral blood, taken on day 0 of MenACWY control vaccination.

CDR3 residues: CASRAGTGGAYEQYF. The CDR3 DNA is TGTGCCAGCAGAGCCGGGACAGGGGGGGCCTACGAGCAGTACTTC. The chain joins TRBV28 to TRBJ2-7; 11 bases agree with TRBD1. The germline V gene encodes CDR1 MDHEN and CDR2 SYDVKM. CDR3 length: 15 residues. The junction had 6 bases not matched to a gene; V was cut back by 6 bases and J by 2 bases.